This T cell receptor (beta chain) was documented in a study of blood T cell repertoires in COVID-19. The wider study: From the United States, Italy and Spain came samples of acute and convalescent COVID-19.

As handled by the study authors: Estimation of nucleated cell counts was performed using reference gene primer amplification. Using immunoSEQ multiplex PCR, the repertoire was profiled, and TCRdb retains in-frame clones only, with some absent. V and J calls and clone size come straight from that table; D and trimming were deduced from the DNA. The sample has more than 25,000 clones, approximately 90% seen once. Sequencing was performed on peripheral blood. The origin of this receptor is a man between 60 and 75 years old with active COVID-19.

CDR3 DNA sequence: TGTGCCAGCAGCCCCGGGGGGGAGACCCAGTACTTC. It is translated as CASSPGGETQYF. V usage is TRBV6-5 and J usage is TRBJ2-5; 7 bases are a match to TRBD2. CDR1 is MNHEY, CDR2 SVGAGI, per germline. The CDR3 sequence is 12 residues long. With V trimmed by 6 bases and J by 5 bases, 3 bases remained unmatched.